Listed below are T cell receptor beta chains from one sample, sequenced in a study of OX40 agonist ivuxolimab in advanced cancers. Data came from immunoSEQ multiplex PCR; TCRdb stores just in-frame clones and leaves some out. This table holds tens of thousands of clones, roughly 90% found once. The sample in question was CD4+ or CD8+ T cells sorted from blood, obtained in a trial of the OX40 agonist ivuxolimab. All receptors come from an adult with an advanced solid tumor such as melanoma, head and neck, liver or kidney cancer. Each CDR3 is given with its conserved first and last residue. D genes are given only for firm matches. Size is stated for part of the rows, as once, few or many counts, or as a class when the clone is expanded.

clone_size,j_call,cdr3_length,d_call,v_call,cdr3_nt,cdr3_aa
-,TRBJ2-2,18,TRBD2,TRBV7-6,TGTGCCAGCAGCTTAGCGTCTAGCGGGAGTAGTTATACCGGGGAGCTGTTTTTT,CASSLASSGSSYTGELFF
-,TRBJ1-2,13,-,TRBV10-3,TGTGCCATCAGTGAGGGGGAGAACTATGGCTACACCTTC,CAISEGENYGYTF
-,TRBJ2-7,11,-,TRBV2,TGTGCCAGCAGTGAAGCCGTGGAGCAGTACTTC,CASSEAVEQYF
-,TRBJ1-2,13,-,TRBV6-4,TGTGCCAGCGGGGAAGGAGGGGAGGGCGGCTACACCTTC,CASGEGGEGGYTF
-,TRBJ1-3,14,-,TRBV9,TGTGCCAGCAGCGTAGGGACAATCCCTGACACCATATATTTT,CASSVGTIPDTIYF
-,TRBJ2-7,15,-,TRBV2,TGTGCCAGCAGTGAAGAAAAGGGTGGCACCTACGAGCAGTACTTC,CASSEEKGGTYEQYF
-,TRBJ2-7,16,TRBD1,TRBV5-5,TGTGCCAGCAGCTTCCTCGGACAGGGAAGCGGCTACGAGCAGTACTTC,CASSFLGQGSGYEQYF
once,TRBJ1-3,15,-,TRBV30,TGTGCCTGGACCTGGGGGCCCCGGGGGGGAAACACCATATATTTT,CAWTWGPRGGNTIYF
-,TRBJ1-1,11,-,TRBV5-6,TGTGCCAGCCAACAGGGTTTCGAAGCTTTCTTT,CASQQGFEAFF
few,TRBJ2-5,15,TRBD2,TRBV9,TGTGCCAGCAGCGCTAGCGGGGGTTTCCAAGAGACCCAGTACTTC,CASSASGGFQETQYF
-,TRBJ2-4,14,TRBD2,TRBV5-8,TGTGCCAGCAGCTTGGAGAGCGGGAGGGGCATTCAGTACTTC,CASSLESGRGIQYF
once,TRBJ2-6,16,-,TRBV4-2,TGTGCCAGCAGGCCTGAGGGGGGGGCTGGGGCCAACGTCCTGACTTTC,CASRPEGGAGANVLTF
-,TRBJ1-5,15,TRBD1,TRBV23-1,TGCGCCAGCAGTCAAGGAGGACAGGACAATCAGCCCCAGCATTTT,CASSQGGQDNQPQHF
-,TRBJ2-7,13,TRBD1,TRBV19,TGTGCCAGTAGAACCACAGGGGGCGTCGAGCAGTACTTC,CASRTTGGVEQYF
few,TRBJ2-7,17,TRBD1,TRBV19,TGTGCCAGTAGTAGAGGGACAGGGTTTGGAGGGTCCTACGAGCAGTACTTC,CASSRGTGFGGSYEQYF
-,TRBJ2-1,16,TRBD1,TRBV4-1,TGCGCCAGCAGCCAAGAAGGGGGCAATAGCTACAATGAGCAGTTCTTC,CASSQEGGNSYNEQFF
-,TRBJ1-5,13,-,TRBV10-2,TGCGCCAGCAGCTCAGGGGGCAATCAGCCCCAGCATTTT,CASSSGGNQPQHF
once,TRBJ2-5,12,-,TRBV5-1,TGCGCCAGCAGCTTGGGGTTAGAGACCCAGTACTTC,CASSLGLETQYF
-,TRBJ2-5,14,-,TRBV7-6,TGTGCCAGCAGCTTAATGTCATCACAAGAGACCCAGTACTTC,CASSLMSSQETQYF
-,TRBJ2-7,14,-,TRBV18,TGTGCCAGCTCCCCAACTAGCTCAACAGGCGAGCAGTACTTC,CASSPTSSTGEQYF
few,TRBJ2-7,18,TRBD2,TRBV4-2,TGTGCCAGCAGCCAAGATATCCGGCTAGCGGGTAGTACCTACGAGCAGTACTTC,CASSQDIRLAGSTYEQYF
few,TRBJ1-2,13,-,TRBV10-3,TGTGCCATCAGTGATGGGGGAAGCTATGGCTACACCTTC,CAISDGGSYGYTF
-,TRBJ2-2,14,TRBD1,TRBV6-1,TGTGCCAGCAGGACAGGGGGTGACACCGGGGAGCTGTTTTTT,CASRTGGDTGELFF
-,TRBJ2-1,15,TRBD2,TRBV10-2,TGCGCCAGCAGGACTAGCGGGGGGGCCAGTAATGAGCAGTTCTTC,CASRTSGGASNEQFF
-,TRBJ2-1,14,-,TRBV4-2,TGTGCCAGCAGCCAAGAGGGGGGACACAATGAGCAGTTCTTC,CASSQEGGHNEQFF
-,TRBJ2-4,16,-,TRBV5-6,TGTGCCAGCAGCTTGGTCAGACAGTTGGGCAAAAACATTCAGTACTTC,CASSLVRQLGKNIQYF
-,TRBJ2-6,15,-,TRBV18,TGTGCCAGCTCACCAGGGGCCTCTGGGGCCAACGTCCTGACTTTC,CASSPGASGANVLTF
few,TRBJ2-1,13,-,TRBV18,TGTGCCAGCTCTCCAGGGACGTTAACTGAGCAGTTCTTC,CASSPGTLTEQFF
-,TRBJ2-7,13,-,TRBV2,TGTGCCAGCAGTGTGGTTAAGGGGTACGAGCAGTACTTC,CASSVVKGYEQYF
-,TRBJ2-7,14,-,TRBV2,TGTGCCAGCAGACTTGACAGCTTCTCCTACGAGCAGTACTTC,CASRLDSFSYEQYF
-,TRBJ1-1,12,-,TRBV7-2,TGTGCCAGCAGCTTCAGTGACACTGAAGCTTTCTTT,CASSFSDTEAFF
-,TRBJ1-5,14,-,TRBV9,TGTGCCAGCAGCGCATCAGGGGTTGCTCAGCCCCAGCATTTT,CASSASGVAQPQHF
-,TRBJ2-1,16,TRBD2,TRBV7-3,TGTGCCAGCAGCAACCCTTATCGGGGGGGATACAATGAGCAGTTCTTC,CASSNPYRGGYNEQFF
-,TRBJ2-2,14,-,TRBV19,TGTGCCAGTGGGGCAGGGACGTTAACCGGGGAGCTGTTTTTT,CASGAGTLTGELFF
-,TRBJ2-1,13,-,TRBV6-5,TGTGCCAGCAGCTCCACCCTCTACAATGAGCAGTTCTTC,CASSSTLYNEQFF
-,TRBJ1-5,12,-,TRBV6-5,TGTGCCAGCAGTATCATCTACGAAGCCCAGCATTTT,CASSIIYEAQHF
once,TRBJ2-7,13,-,TRBV11-1,TGTGCCAGCAGCTTAGCGAAGTCCCACGAGCAGTACTTC,CASSLAKSHEQYF
-,TRBJ2-1,13,-,TRBV7-2,TGTGCCAGCAGCTTATACCCAACCAATGAGCAGTTCTTC,CASSLYPTNEQFF
-,TRBJ2-3,16,TRBD2,TRBV7-3,TGTGCCAGCAGCTTAAGGGGGACTAGCGGCACAGATACGCAGTATTTT,CASSLRGTSGTDTQYF
-,TRBJ2-5,14,-,TRBV6-6,TGTGCCAGCAGATTGACAGACACCCAAGAGACCCAGTACTTC,CASRLTDTQETQYF
few,TRBJ1-5,13,-,TRBV5-6,TGTGCCAGCAGCCTGACTCCGGAGCAGCCCCAGCATTTT,CASSLTPEQPQHF
-,TRBJ1-5,14,-,TRBV21-1,TGTGCCAGCAGCTGCCGGGGGATCAATCAGCCCCAGCATTTT,CASSCRGINQPQHF
-,TRBJ1-6,16,-,TRBV6-1,TGTGCCAGCAGTGAAGGGTGGGGGGCATCGAGTTCACCCCTCCACTTT,CASSEGWGASSSPLHF
-,TRBJ2-7,16,TRBD2,TRBV5-1,TGCGCCAGCAGCTTGGGGGGACTAGCGGGAGAATACGAGCAGTACTTC,CASSLGGLAGEYEQYF
-,TRBJ2-1,15,TRBD2,TRBV5-1,TGCGCCAGCACCTCTAGCGGGGCGGCCGTCAATGAGCAGTTCTTC,CASTSSGAAVNEQFF
-,TRBJ1-4,17,-,TRBV5-1,TGCGCCAGCAGCTTGGGCCTTAGGGCAGGGGACTTAGAAAAACTGTTTTTT,CASSLGLRAGDLEKLFF
-,TRBJ1-2,15,TRBD1,TRBV5-1,TGCGCCAGCAGGGTGGGGACAGGGTCTAGCTATGGCTACACCTTC,CASRVGTGSSYGYTF
-,TRBJ2-2,17,TRBD2,TRBV7-9,TGTGCCAGCAGCCCCCGACTAGCGGGGATTAACACCGGGGAGCTGTTTTTT,CASSPRLAGINTGELFF
-,TRBJ1-1,14,-,TRBV19,TGTGCCAGTAGTATCGAGGCAGGAAACACTGAAGCTTTCTTT,CASSIEAGNTEAFF
-,TRBJ1-5,13,TRBD1,TRBV29-1,TGCAGCGTGAAGGACAGGCAAAATCAGCCCCAGCATTTT,CSVKDRQNQPQHF
few,TRBJ2-1,15,TRBD2,TRBV7-9,TGTGCCAGCAGCCTTCCGGGACTACCCGCCAATGAGCAGTTCTTC,CASSLPGLPANEQFF
-,TRBJ1-1,13,-,TRBV7-8,TGTGCCAGCAGCTTAGATAGGGACACTGAAGCTTTCTTT,CASSLDRDTEAFF
-,TRBJ2-1,17,TRBD2,TRBV6-4,TGTGCCAGCAGTGACGGCGGGGGGACTAGCGCCCACAATGAGCAGTTCTTC,CASSDGGGTSAHNEQFF
-,TRBJ2-1,13,TRBD2,TRBV2,TGTGCCAGCAGTACTAGCGGGGATAATGAGCAGTTCTTC,CASSTSGDNEQFF
-,TRBJ1-2,13,TRBD1,TRBV5-4,TGTGCCAGCAGCCGGGACAGGGATCGGGGCTACACCTTC,CASSRDRDRGYTF